This is a list of T cell receptor beta chains from one sample in a study of shared clonotypes between healthy human individuals. Clones were sequenced by immunoSEQ multiplex PCR, and TCRdb holds only the in-frame ones, with some missing. This table holds 950,000 to 1,100,000 clones, approximately 78% found once. Material: memory CD4+ T cells from PBMCs. Source of these receptors: a man aged 18 to 30 in good health. Some clones in this sample may be carry-over from other donors' samples. CDR3s include the opening cysteine and the closing phenylalanine or tryptophan. The D gene is left open where the match is weak. Part of the rows lack a size; the others show once, few, many or a class for expanded clones.

clone_size j_call v_call d_call cdr3_aa cdr3_nt
. TRBJ2-7 TRBV6-5 . CASSLGSPYEQYF TGTGCCAGCAGTTTGGGCAGTCCCTACGAGCAGTACTTC
. TRBJ2-1 TRBV18 . CASSNTSSYNEQFF TGTGCCAGCTCCAACACGAGCTCCTACAATGAGCAGTTCTTC
. TRBJ1-2 TRBV2 TRBD1 CASSGQGINYGYTF TGTGCCAGCAGTGGACAGGGGATTAACTATGGCTACACCTTC
few TRBJ1-1 TRBV5-4 . CASSALLATEAFF TGTGCCAGCAGCGCCTTACTTGCCACTGAAGCTTTCTTT
once TRBJ2-2 TRBV5-1 . CASSLGPGTPTGELFF TGCGCCAGCAGCTTGGGTCCCGGGACCCCCACCGGGGAGCTGTTTTTT
. TRBJ1-2 TRBV6-5 . CASSYGGDGNYGYTF TGTGCCAGCAGTTACGGGGGGGACGGGAACTATGGCTACACCTTC
. TRBJ2-7 TRBV11-2 . CASSFSGAQEQYF TGTGCCAGCAGCTTTTCGGGGGCGCAAGAGCAGTACTTC
once TRBJ1-4 TRBV5-5 . CASSITPTNEKLFF TGTGCCAGCAGCATTACTCCAACTAATGAAAAACTGTTTTTT
. TRBJ1-1 TRBV5-1 TRBD1 CASSTSPGQGTEAFF TGCGCCAGCAGCACTTCCCCGGGACAGGGCACTGAAGCTTTCTTT
. TRBJ1-5 TRBV19 TRBD1 CASKWDTGGSQPQHF TGTGCCAGTAAGTGGGATACAGGGGGCAGTCAGCCCCAGCATTTT
. TRBJ1-4 TRBV11-2 . CASSLGGTANEKLFF TGTGCCAGCAGCTTGGGAGGAACGGCTAATGAAAAACTGTTTTTT
. TRBJ2-7 TRBV4-1 . CASSHHRGRFYEQYF TGCGCCAGCAGCCATCATCGGGGCAGGTTCTACGAGCAGTACTTC
. TRBJ1-1 TRBV28 . CASAAPHRNTEAFF TGTGCCAGCGCCGCGCCCCACAGGAACACTGAAGCTTTCTTT
. TRBJ2-7 TRBV27 . CASSLRGGEQYF TGTGCCAGCAGTCTCAGGGGTGGCGAGCAGTACTTC
once TRBJ1-5 TRBV30 . CAWSVGSGENQPQHF TGTGCCTGGAGTGTGGGTTCAGGCGAAAATCAGCCCCAGCATTTT
. TRBJ2-1 TRBV4-1 TRBD2 CASSRTSGNYNEQFF TGCGCCAGCAGCCGTACTAGCGGGAACTACAATGAGCAGTTCTTC
. TRBJ1-5 TRBV30 TRBD1 CAWGQGSDQPQHF TGTGCCTGGGGACAGGGGAGTGATCAGCCCCAGCATTTT
. TRBJ2-7 TRBV28 TRBD1 CASGSGGGPPYEQYF TGTGCCAGCGGTTCAGGGGGCGGTCCCCCCTACGAGCAGTACTTC
many TRBJ1-1 TRBV15 . CATSRVDFVDTEAFF TGTGCCACCAGCAGAGTAGACTTCGTCGACACTGAAGCTTTCTTT
. TRBJ2-1 TRBV15 . CATSRDQSALGDNEQFF TGTGCCACCAGCAGAGATCAGAGTGCACTAGGGGACAATGAGCAGTTCTTC
once TRBJ2-7 TRBV5-1 . CASSLGAEQHEQYF TGCGCCAGCAGCTTGGGGGCAGAGCAACACGAGCAGTACTTC
. TRBJ2-3 TRBV5-4 TRBD1 CASTGQGENTQYF TGTGCCAGCACGGGACAGGGGGAGAATACGCAGTATTTT
. TRBJ2-3 TRBV4-3 TRBD1 CASSQGQGTADTQYF TGCGCCAGCAGCCAAGGACAGGGTACGGCAGATACGCAGTATTTT
. TRBJ1-1 TRBV29-1 . CSVTRRGRGTEAFF TGCAGCGTTACAAGGAGAGGGCGCGGCACTGAAGCTTTCTTT
. TRBJ2-2 TRBV11-2 . CASSPLRAGELFF TGTGCCAGCAGCCCCCTTAGAGCCGGGGAGCTGTTTTTT
few TRBJ2-3 TRBV10-3 TRBD2 CAISLGLATDTQYF TGTGCCATTTCCCTCGGACTAGCGACAGATACGCAGTATTTT
. TRBJ1-1 TRBV10-3 TRBD1 CAISATGGRNTEAFF TGTGCCATCAGTGCGACAGGGGGGCGGAACACTGAAGCTTTCTTT
. TRBJ1-5 TRBV6-1 . CASSEAGRANIGNQPQHF TGTGCCAGCAGTGAAGCTGGCAGGGCAAATATTGGCAATCAGCCCCAGCATTTT
. TRBJ1-1 TRBV28 TRBD1 CASSLGQGSWGTEAFF TGTGCCAGCAGCCTGGGACAGGGATCGTGGGGCACTGAAGCTTTCTTT
. TRBJ1-2 TRBV28 . CASRGRESYTF TGTGCCAGCCGAGGAAGGGAAAGCTACACCTTC
few TRBJ1-5 TRBV5-6 . CASSYRRGLEQPQHF TGTGCCAGCAGCTATCGCAGGGGCTTAGAGCAGCCCCAGCATTTT
. TRBJ2-3 TRBV28 . CASSQSTDTQYF TGTGCCAGCAGCCAGAGCACAGATACGCAGTATTTT
. TRBJ2-3 TRBV9 . CASSVASSPDTQYF TGTGCCAGCAGCGTAGCTTCTAGCCCAGATACGCAGTATTTT
. TRBJ2-3 TRBV5-4 TRBD1 CASSRGQDTDTQYF TGTGCCAGCAGCCGGGGACAGGACACAGATACGCAGTATTTT
. TRBJ1-3 TRBV28 TRBD1 CASSFLPGFQGADGNTIYF TGTGCCAGCAGTTTCCTTCCTGGTTTTCAGGGGGCGGATGGAAACACCATATATTTT